Following are 2 T cell receptor beta chains from one sample sequenced in a study of vaccination and CD4 T cells after COVID-19. Antigens for these TCRs are unknown. The treatment was: approximately nine-day PBMC culture with coronavirus spike peptide pools or control peptides (ViraFEST assay). Sequencing of cultured CD4+ T cell DNA used the Oncomine TCR Beta short-read assay. TCRdb used MiXCR to reprocess the PCR reads, holding one entry per CDR3 protein. The table shows approximately 12,000 distinct CDR3 sequences, with 44% occurring only once. Sequencing input: CD4+ T cells from blood, cultured in vitro. These receptors were collected from a human donor who had recovered from COVID-19.

This chain uses TRBV20-1 with TRBJ2-1; D not certain. The germline gives CDR1 DFQATT, CDR2 SNEGSKA (reference sequence). With 0 bases removed from V and 5 bases from J, the gap between germline ends came to 14 bases. The CDR3 is 15 amino acids. The CDR3 DNA follows: TGCAGTGCTAGAGATTCCAGGAGACCCGACAATGAGCAGTTCTTC. Protein sequence: CSARDSRRPDNEQFF.

The CDR3 loop is CSVEKESSGRQYF. The CDR3 DNA is TGCAGCGTTGAGAAGGAATCGTCCGGCAGGCAGTACTTC. The chain recombines TRBV29-1 with TRBJ2-7; no clear D gene. CDR3 length: 13 residues. V was clipped by 3 bases and J by 9 bases, with 18 bases between them. Germline V gene sequence: CDR1 SQVTM, CDR2 ANQGSEA.